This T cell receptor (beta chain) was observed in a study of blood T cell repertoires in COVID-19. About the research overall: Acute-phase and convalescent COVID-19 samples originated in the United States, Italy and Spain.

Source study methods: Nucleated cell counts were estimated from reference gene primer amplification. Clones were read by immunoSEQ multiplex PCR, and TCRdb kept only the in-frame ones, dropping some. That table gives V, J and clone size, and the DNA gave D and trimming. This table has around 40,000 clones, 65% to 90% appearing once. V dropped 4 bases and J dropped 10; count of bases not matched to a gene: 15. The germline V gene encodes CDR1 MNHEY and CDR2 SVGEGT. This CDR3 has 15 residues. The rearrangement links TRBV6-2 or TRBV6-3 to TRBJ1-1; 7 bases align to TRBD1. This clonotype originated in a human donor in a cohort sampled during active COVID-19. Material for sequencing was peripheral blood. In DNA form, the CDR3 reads TGTGCCAGCAGTTTACAGGGGCGACCACTGATGAGAGCTTTCTTT. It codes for CASSLQGRPLMRAFF.